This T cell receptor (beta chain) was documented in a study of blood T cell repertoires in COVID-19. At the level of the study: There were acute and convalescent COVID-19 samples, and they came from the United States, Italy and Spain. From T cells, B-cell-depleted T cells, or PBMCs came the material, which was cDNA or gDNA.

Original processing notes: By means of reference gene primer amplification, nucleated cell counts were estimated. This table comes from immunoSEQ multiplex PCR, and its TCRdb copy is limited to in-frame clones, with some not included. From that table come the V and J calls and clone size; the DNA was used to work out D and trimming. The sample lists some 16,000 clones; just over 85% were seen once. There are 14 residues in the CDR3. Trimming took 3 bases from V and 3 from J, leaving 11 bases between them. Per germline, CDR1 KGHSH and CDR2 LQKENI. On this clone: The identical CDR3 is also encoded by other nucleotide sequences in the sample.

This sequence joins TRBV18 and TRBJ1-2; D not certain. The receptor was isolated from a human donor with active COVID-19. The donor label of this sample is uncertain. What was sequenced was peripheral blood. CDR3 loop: CASSPGLTDYGYTF. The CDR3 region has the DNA TGTGCCAGCTCACCCGGATTGACTGACTATGGCTACACCTTC.